The present T cell receptor beta chain was sequenced within a study of cytomegalovirus exposure and HLA in healthy donors. Regarding this clone: The target antigen is unknown.

Nominal health characterized the donors when sampled, though unrecorded immune exposures were likely. Findings of the study overall: Some TCR beta chains (more than 150 of them) were listed as cytomegalovirus-associated. An analysis was carried out at a later point. It showed that HLA-associated TCR beta chains were more clonally expanded than equally common non-associated chains.

Deletions cut 5 bases from V and 9 bases from J, with 17 bases between. In germline, CDR1 is SEHNR, CDR2 FQNEAQ (reference sequence). The length of the CDR3 is 13 residues. PCR amplification relied on 60 Vbeta primers (plus 13 Jbeta primers). Assay used: immunoSEQ multiplex PCR; TCRdb lists only in-frame clones, some missing. The table includes more than 120,000 clones, over 75% detected once. The material sequenced was PBMCs. The chain is built from TRBV7-9 and TRBJ2-7; D is perhaps TRBD2 (5 bases). The clonotype was recovered from a male donor in good health and CMV-seronegative. CDR3 sequence: CASSGPDYTRQYF. The CDR3 DNA reads TGTGCCAGCAGCGGTCCAGACTATACGAGGCAGTACTTC.